This T cell receptor (beta chain) appears in the sequencing data of a study of regulatory T cells in long-lasting Graves disease. Arm-PCR of CDR3 regions and iRepertoire HTBI primers were the basis on which TCR beta libraries were built. TCRdb passed the multiplex PCR reads through MiXCR, listing each CDR3 protein once. The sample lists about 340,000 distinct CDR3 sequences; around 20% were seen once. Noted time point: persistent/refractory GD, antithyroid drugs over 5 years with positive TRAb. Researchers made the TCR library from RNA that was extracted from PBMCs. This clonotype occurred many times. The sequence was obtained from a female donor with Graves disease. The material sequenced was peripheral blood mononuclear cells (PBMCs), taken when the disease was refractory, from a patient treated with antithyroid drugs.

This CDR3 reads CASSRGHNTEAFF. CDR3 DNA sequence: TGTGCCAGCAGCCGGGGACATAACACTGAAGCTTTCTTT. The chain combines TRBV3-1 with TRBJ1-1; weak D call: TRBD1 (6 bases). V lost 4 bases and J lost 2, with 8 bases in between. The CDR3 is 13 amino acids. The germline CDR1 and CDR2 sequences are LGHDT and YNNKEL (reference sequence).